One sample yielded the 32 T cell receptor beta chains listed below, sequenced in a study of blood T cell repertoires in COVID-19. The assay was immunoSEQ multiplex PCR, and TCRdb's table has in-frame clones only and misses some. Of under 250,000 clones listed, approximately 88% are singletons. The sample was peripheral blood. The receptors originated from a woman aged 25 to 39 with COVID-19, enrolled during active disease.

This chain joins TRBV12-3 or TRBV12-4 and TRBJ1-1; the match to TRBD1 covers 7 bases. This CDR3 has 13 residues. Germline trimming cut 5 bases from V and 6 bases from J; bases unmatched to any gene: 6. The chain's CDR3 is CASSPTGFSEAFF. The CDR3 bases are TGTGCCAGCAGTCCGACAGGGTTCTCTGAAGCTTTCTTT.

The chain carries TRBV15 and TRBJ1-5; 9 bases line up with TRBD1. This CDR3 is 16 amino acids long. V shed 2 bases and J 2 bases; nucleotides not matched to a gene: 4. Germline values: CDR1 LNHNV, CDR2 YYDKDF (reference sequence). The CDR3 reads CATSRYRGPGNQPQHF. CDR3 nucleotides: TGTGCCACCAGCAGATACAGGGGGCCCGGCAATCAGCCCCAGCATTTT.

The chain has TRBV6-6 and TRBJ1-4, with 10 bases that match TRBD1. The CDR3 contains 14 residues. J gave up 7 bases and V 5 bases, and 4 bases lay outside the gene matches. Per germline, CDR1 MNHNY and CDR2 SVGAGI (reference sequence). CDR3 DNA: TGTGCCAGCAGTCCCGACAGGGGGCTTGAAAAACTGTTTTTT. Translation: CASSPDRGLEKLFF.

This clone occurred a few times. The V and J genes are TRBV6-6 and TRBJ1-2, with 7 nucleotides matching TRBD1. Losses at the gene ends were 2 bases for V and 7 bases for J; bases not matched to a gene: 10. The germline V gene has CDR1 MNHNY and CDR2 SVGAGI (reference sequence). The CDR3 covers 15 residues. CDR3 sequence: CASSYGQAGKGGYTF. The CDR3, as DNA: TGTGCCAGCAGTTACGGACAGGCGGGTAAAGGTGGCTACACCTTC.

The J gene is TRBJ2-7, the V gene TRBV6-2 or TRBV6-3; the D gene is possibly TRBD1 (6 bases). Deletions cut 5 bases from V and 3 bases from J, with 11 bases between. CDR1 MNHEY and CDR2 SVGEGT come from the germline V gene. The CDR3 runs to 13 residues. The CDR3 region has the DNA TGTGCCAGCAGTACGGACAGAGACTACGAGCAGTACGTC. It codes for CASSTDRDYEQYV.

The V gene is TRBV7-9, the J gene TRBJ2-6, with D perhaps TRBD1 (6 bases). V lost 0 bases to trimming and J lost 2 bases, with 11 bases between them. CDR3 length equals 17 residues. Per the germline V gene, CDR1 is SEHNR and CDR2 is FQNEAQ (reference sequence). CDR3 nucleotides: TGTGCCAGCAGCTTAGCGGGCAGGGGCCCTGGGGCCAACGTCCTGACTTTC. It is translated as CASSLAGRGPGANVLTF.

The chain combines TRBV5-1 with TRBJ2-3; TRBD2 matches at 10 bases. Germline CDR1 is SGHRS and CDR2 is YFSETQ. After removal of 3 bases from V and 4 bases from J, the junction contained 17 bases not matched to a gene. This CDR3 is 19 amino acids long. Here the CDR3 reads CASSSAGAPGLAFPDTQYF. The DNA of the CDR3 is TGCGCCAGCAGCTCGGCAGGGGCCCCGGGACTAGCGTTTCCAGATACGCAGTATTTT.

This chain joins TRBV5-1 and TRBJ2-3; maybe TRBD2 (5 bases). The CDR3 consists of 15 residues. V gave up 4 bases and J gave up 0 bases, with 12 bases separating them. Germline V gene data show CDR1 as SGHRS and CDR2 as YFSETQ. The CDR3 DNA reads TGCGCCAGCAGCCGGGGTGGGCAGAGCACAGATACGCAGTATTTT. This codes for CASSRGGQSTDTQYF.

The CDR3 here is CASTMDGGTNYGYTF. CDR3 bases: TGTGCCAGCACCATGGACGGAGGTACTAACTATGGCTACACCTTC. V gene TRBV6-4 combines with J gene TRBJ1-2; D gene unclear. Germline V lookup: CDR1 MRHNA, CDR2 SNTAGT. Trimming pared 7 bases from V and 0 bases from J, leaving 15 bases between. The CDR3 length is 15 residues.

The count of this clone is one. This chain joins TRBV6-6 and TRBJ1-3; D not certain. Germline lookup yields CDR1 MNHNY and CDR2 SVGAGI (reference sequence). The CDR3 runs 14 residues. Trimming cost V 6 bases and J 0 bases, with 9 bases left between them. The CDR3 protein is CASRTGASGNTIYF. The CDR3 region has the DNA TGTGCCAGCAGAACGGGAGCCTCTGGAAACACCATATATTTT.

The rearrangement joins TRBV5-8 to TRBJ1-6, with 7 bases aligning to TRBD1. Germline CDR1 SGHTS, CDR2 YDEGEE. The junction had 12 bases not matched to a gene; V was cut back by 4 bases and J by 11 bases. This CDR3 is built from 15 residues. CDR3 loop: CASSEGASQKAPLHF. The CDR3 nucleotides are TGTGCCAGCAGCGAGGGGGCGTCTCAAAAGGCACCCCTCCACTTT.

The chain links TRBV9 to TRBJ2-5, with D possibly matching TRBD1 (7 bases). V lost 1 base and J lost 5, with 15 bases in between. The CDR3 sequence is 15 residues long. Germline lookup yields CDR1 SGDLS and CDR2 YYNGEE. CDR3 DNA sequence: TGTGCCAGCAGCGTAAGGACAGGCGGGACGGAGACCCAGTACTTC. This codes for CASSVRTGGTETQYF.

The V and J genes are TRBV28 and TRBJ2-7, with D possibly being TRBD1 (6 bases). The CDR3 is made up of 13 amino acids. V lost 8 bases to trimming and J lost 2 bases, with 13 bases between them. Looked up from germline, CDR1 is MDHEN and CDR2 is SYDVKM. The CDR3 spells CASGLTGAYEQYF. The CDR3 DNA reads as TGTGCCAGCGGGTTGACAGGAGCCTACGAGCAGTACTTC.

The chain uses TRBV6-1 and TRBJ1-2, with a tentative D call TRBD1 (5 bases). Trimming took 1 base from V and 11 from J, leaving 14 bases between them. The V gene's germline CDR1 is MNHNS and CDR2 SASEGT. The length of the CDR3 is 13 residues. The CDR3 bases are TGTGCCAGCAGTGAAGGGTCAGGGAGGACTTACACCTTC. Translated: CASSEGSGRTYTF.

This clone is a singleton in its sample. The DNA of the CDR3 is TGTGCCAGCAGCTCCTCCATGACTAGCGGGGGAAATACGCAGTATTTT. This encodes CASSSSMTSGGNTQYF. This sequence joins TRBV7-2 and TRBJ2-3, with 12 bases that match TRBD2. The CDR3 has 16 amino acids. V was pared by 4 bases and J by 7 bases, with 9 bases of the junction left unmatched. Germline V lookup: CDR1 SGHTA, CDR2 FQGNSA.

This clone was detected a few times. The chain has TRBV24-1 and TRBJ1-1; D uncertain. The CDR3 is 15 residues long. In germline, CDR1 is KGHDR, CDR2 SFDVKD. V was clipped by 6 bases and J by 1 base, with 14 bases between them. The CDR3 DNA sequence: TGTGCCACCAGTCCCACTACCGTGCAGAACACTGAAGCTTTCTTT. Protein product: CATSPTTVQNTEAFF.

The rearrangement joins TRBV3-1 (or the pseudogene TRBV3-2) to TRBJ2-5, with 10 nucleotides matching TRBD2. There are 17 residues in the CDR3. J gave up 4 bases and V 3 bases, and 11 bases lay outside the gene matches. CDR1 and CDR2 (germline): LGHDT, YNNKEL (reference sequence). This chain's CDR3 is CASSQYASGGAGETQYF. CDR3 sequence (DNA): TGTGCCAGCAGCCAGTACGCCAGCGGGGGGGCTGGAGAGACCCAGTACTTC.

The sample holds a few counts of this clone. The CDR3 loop is CASSLYGRNTEAFF. The CDR3 DNA is TGTGCCAGCAGCTTATATGGCAGAAACACTGAAGCTTTCTTT. This chain uses TRBV11-3 with TRBJ1-1; D not resolved. Looked up from germline, CDR1 is SGHNT and CDR2 is YENEEA. The CDR3 consists of 14 residues. V lost 2 bases, J lost 2 bases, and 9 bases lay in between.

The rearrangement links TRBV27 to TRBJ2-3; 12 nucleotides align to TRBD2. The CDR3 runs to 17 residues. V shed 6 bases, J shed 3 bases, and the junction held 10 bases outside the gene matches. The germline V gene has CDR1 MNHEY and CDR2 SMNVEV (reference sequence). Written as DNA, the CDR3 is TGTGCCAGCAGAATAAGAGTCGGACTAGCGGGAACAGATACGCAGTATTTT. Translated: CASRIRVGLAGTDTQYF.

The chain uses TRBV6-1 and TRBJ1-2; no firm D call. V was cut by 2 bases and J by 7 bases, with 20 bases left in between. There are 16 residues in the CDR3. In germline, CDR1 is MNHNS, CDR2 SASEGT. CDR3 loop: CASSEMARQSLFGYTF. As DNA, the CDR3 is TGTGCCAGCAGTGAAATGGCGAGGCAATCCCTGTTTGGCTACACCTTC.

This clone appeared once. The CDR3 region has the DNA TGTGCCAGCAGTTATACAGCTGGCTACGAGCAGTACGTC. Protein product: CASSYTAGYEQYV. The V and J genes are TRBV6-6 and TRBJ2-7; no firm D call. The CDR3 totals 13 residues. Trimming cost V 3 bases and J 3 bases, with 9 bases left between them. Looked up from germline, CDR1 is MNHNY and CDR2 is SVGAGI (reference sequence).

The chain couples TRBV5-1 to TRBJ1-2; the match to TRBD1 covers 7 bases. Looked up from germline, CDR1 is SGHRS and CDR2 is YFSETQ. The CDR3 is made up of 14 amino acids. The V and J ends lost 0 bases and 6 bases, in that order; junction bases with no gene match: 5. DNA of the CDR3: TGCGCCAGCAGCTTGGGTGAGGGGGCGCATGGCTACACCTTC. It is translated as CASSLGEGAHGYTF.

Worth noting for this clone: Additional DNA sequences in this sample encode the identical CDR3. The rearrangement links TRBV18 to TRBJ1-2; no definite D call. The CDR3 loop spans 13 amino acids. Germline CDR1 is KGHSH and CDR2 is LQKENI. V was shortened by 6 bases and J by 2 bases, with 10 bases between the two germline ends. CDR3 amino acids: CASSPPGNYGYTF. The CDR3 DNA follows: TGTGCCAGCTCGCCTCCGGGGAACTATGGCTACACCTTC.

The rearrangement links TRBV5-8 to TRBJ2-7; 10 bases are shared with TRBD2. The CDR3 has 15 amino acids. In germline, CDR1 is SGHTS, CDR2 YDEGEE. The ends lost 1 base at V and 5 bases at J; junction bases unmatched: 6. CDR3 protein: CASSLWPSGGDEQYF. Here the CDR3 DNA reads TGTGCCAGCAGCTTGTGGCCTAGCGGGGGCGACGAGCAGTACTTC.

V usage is TRBV5-1 and J usage is TRBJ2-3, with 9 nucleotides matching TRBD1. CDR1 is SGHRS and CDR2 is YFSETQ in the germline V gene. The CDR3 consists of 16 residues. V shed 1 base and J 9 bases; nucleotides not matched to a gene: 12. CDR3 residues: CASSLLQGAMPGTQYF. The DNA for the CDR3 is TGCGCCAGCAGCTTGTTACAGGGGGCGATGCCTGGGACGCAGTATTTT.

This clone was picked up a small number of times. Other DNA sequences in this specimen translate into the identical CDR3. The gene calls are TRBV5-1 and TRBJ2-5; a weak D match, TRBD2 (6 bases). The CDR3 contains 13 residues. Germline lookup yields CDR1 SGHRS and CDR2 YFSETQ. Trimming left V 4 bases short and J 1 base short, with 8 bases between. CDR3 in amino acids: CASSAGGQETQYF. The CDR3 bases are TGCGCCAGCAGCGCCGGGGGCCAAGAGACCCAGTACTTC.

The chain links TRBV5-4 to TRBJ1-3; 12 positions agree with TRBD1. The V gene end was trimmed by 5 bases and the J gene end by 4 bases; junction bases not matched to a gene: 13. This CDR3 has 18 residues. Looked up from germline, CDR1 is SGHNT and CDR2 is YYREEE (reference sequence). The CDR3 nucleotides read TGTGCCAGCAGTTATTTAAATTCCGGGACAGGGGGCGGAAACACCATATATTTT. Amino acid sequence: CASSYLNSGTGGGNTIYF.

Only a few counts were recorded for this clone. The CDR3, as DNA: TGTGCCAGCAGACAAGACAGAGATCAGCCCCAGCATTTT. Translation: CASRQDRDQPQHF. The gene calls are TRBV12-3 or TRBV12-4 and TRBJ1-5; perhaps TRBD1 as D (5 bases). The germline V and J ends were trimmed by 6 bases and 5 bases, with 11 bases remaining between them. CDR3 length equals 13 residues.

CDR3 in amino acids: CASSLFALRDTYYEQYF. Written as DNA, the CDR3 is TGTGCCAGCAGCCTGTTCGCGTTAAGGGACACTTACTACGAGCAGTACTTC. The V gene is TRBV7-9, the J gene TRBJ2-7; D is perhaps TRBD1 (6 bases). Deletions cut 5 bases from V and 3 bases from J, with 23 bases between. The CDR3 runs 17 residues. Germline loops: CDR1 SEHNR, CDR2 FQNEAQ (reference sequence).

The chain carries TRBV27 and TRBJ1-2; 9 nucleotides line up with TRBD1. V lost 5 bases to trimming and J lost 3 bases; unmatched junction nucleotides: 4. The CDR3 covers 14 residues. Germline V lookup: CDR1 MNHEY, CDR2 SMNVEV (reference sequence). This CDR3 reads CASSTTGGHYGYTF. The CDR3 region has the DNA TGTGCCAGCAGTACGACAGGGGGGCACTATGGCTACACCTTC.

Turning to this clone: Other DNA sequences in this sample translate to the same CDR3. The V gene is TRBV6-5, the J gene TRBJ1-2; no clear D gene. Germline V gene data show CDR1 as MNHEY and CDR2 as SVGAGI. V dropped 2 bases and J dropped 4 bases, with 8 bases sitting between them. The CDR3 consists of 13 residues. The CDR3 region is CASSYPGSYGYTF. The CDR3 nucleotides are TGTGCCAGCAGTTACCCCGGGAGCTATGGCTACACCTTC.

The rearrangement links TRBV12-5 to TRBJ2-1; 10 nucleotides line up with TRBD2. Trimming took 0 bases from V and 2 from J; bases not matched to a gene: 1. Germline V gene data show CDR1 as LGHNT and CDR2 as FRNRAP. The CDR3 runs 16 residues. CDR3 in DNA: TGTGCTAGTGGTTTGGTAGGGACTAGCGCCTACAATGAGCAGTTCTTC. Translating it yields CASGLVGTSAYNEQFF.